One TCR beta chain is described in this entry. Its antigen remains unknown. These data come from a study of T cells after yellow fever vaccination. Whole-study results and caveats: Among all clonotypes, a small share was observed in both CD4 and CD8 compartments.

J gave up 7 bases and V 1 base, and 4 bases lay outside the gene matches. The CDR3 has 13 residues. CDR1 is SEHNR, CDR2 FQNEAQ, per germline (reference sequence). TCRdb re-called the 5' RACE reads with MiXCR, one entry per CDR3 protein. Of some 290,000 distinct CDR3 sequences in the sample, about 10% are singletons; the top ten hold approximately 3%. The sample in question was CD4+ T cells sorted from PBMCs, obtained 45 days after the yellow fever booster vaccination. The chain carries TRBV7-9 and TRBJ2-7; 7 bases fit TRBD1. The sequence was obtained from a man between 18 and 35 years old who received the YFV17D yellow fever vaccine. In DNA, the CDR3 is TGTGCCAGCAGCTTAGTAGGGGGCAGGGAGCAGTACTTC. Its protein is CASSLVGGREQYF.